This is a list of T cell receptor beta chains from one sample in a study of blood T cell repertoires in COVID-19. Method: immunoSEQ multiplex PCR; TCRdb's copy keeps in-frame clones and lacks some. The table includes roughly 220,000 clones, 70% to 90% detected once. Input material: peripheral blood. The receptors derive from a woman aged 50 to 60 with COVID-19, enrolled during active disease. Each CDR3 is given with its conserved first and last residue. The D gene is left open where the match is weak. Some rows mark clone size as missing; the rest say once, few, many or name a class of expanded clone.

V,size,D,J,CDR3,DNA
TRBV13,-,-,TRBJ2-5,CASSLSGRETQYF,TGTGCCAGCAGCCTCAGCGGGCGAGAGACCCAGTACTTC
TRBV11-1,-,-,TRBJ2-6,CASTNSIGAGANVLTF,TGTGCCAGCACCAACTCTATAGGGGCGGGGGCCAACGTCCTGACTTTC
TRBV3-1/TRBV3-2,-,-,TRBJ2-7,CASSLEPGPTYEQYF,TGTGCCAGCAGCCTCGAGCCTGGGCCGACCTACGAGCAGTACTTC
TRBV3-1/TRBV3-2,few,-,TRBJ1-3,CASSQGPFSGNTIYF,TGTGCCAGCAGCCAAGGTCCCTTCTCTGGAAACACCATATATTTT
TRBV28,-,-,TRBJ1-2,CASRGIEGVNYGYTF,TGTGCCAGCAGGGGGATTGAGGGGGTTAACTATGGCTACACCTTC
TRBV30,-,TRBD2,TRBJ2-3,CAWSVGQSLLGLAGGRTDTQYF,TGTGCCTGGAGTGTGGGTCAGTCGCTCCTGGGGCTAGCGGGGGGGCGAACAGATACGCAGTATTTT
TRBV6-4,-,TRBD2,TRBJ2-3,CASSNKASGGSTDTQYF,TGTGCCAGCAGCAATAAGGCTAGCGGGGGTAGCACAGATACGCAGTATTTT
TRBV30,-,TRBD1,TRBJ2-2,CAWSATGQGSPGELFF,TGTGCCTGGAGTGCCACAGGACAGGGGAGCCCCGGGGAGCTGTTTTTT
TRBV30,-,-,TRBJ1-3,CAWTLDSHSGNTIYF,TGTGCCTGGACCCTCGACAGCCACTCTGGAAACACCATATATTTT
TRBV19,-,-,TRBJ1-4,CASSIVARDGKLFF,TGTGCCAGTAGTATAGTGGCCAGGGATGGAAAACTGTTTTTT
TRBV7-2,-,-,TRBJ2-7,CASSLSRYEQYF,TGTGCCAGCAGTTTGTCCCGCTACGAGCAGTACTTC
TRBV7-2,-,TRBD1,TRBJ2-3,CASSPDRGRTDTQYF,TGTGCCAGCAGCCCTGACAGGGGACGGACAGATACGCAGTATTTT
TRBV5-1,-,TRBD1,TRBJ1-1,CASSLQGARNTEAFF,TGCGCCAGCAGCTTGCAGGGGGCGAGGAACACTGAAGCTTTCTTT
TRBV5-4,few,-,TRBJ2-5,CASSSQGLEETQYF,TGTGCCAGCAGCTCTCAGGGGCTAGAAGAGACCCAGTACTTC
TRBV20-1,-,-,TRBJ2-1,CSATVRDFQFF,TGCAGTGCCACAGTGAGGGACTTTCAGTTCTTC
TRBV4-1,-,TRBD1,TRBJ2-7,CASKVDRASYEQYF,TGCGCCAGCAAGGTGGACAGGGCGTCCTACGAGCAGTACTTC
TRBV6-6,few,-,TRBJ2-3,CASSPRGDASTDTQYF,TGTGCCAGCAGCCCTAGGGGCGATGCTAGCACAGATACGCAGTATTTT
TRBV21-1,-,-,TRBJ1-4,CASGRTGVEEKLFF,TGTGCCAGCGGACGGACAGGGGTTGAAGAAAAACTGTTTTTT
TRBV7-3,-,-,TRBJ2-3,CASGQGHGDTQYF,TGTGCCAGCGGGCAGGGGCATGGAGATACGCAGTATTTT
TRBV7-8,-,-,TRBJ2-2,CASSRRDSSHGELFF,TGTGCCAGCAGCCGCCGGGACTCTTCCCACGGGGAGCTGTTTTTT
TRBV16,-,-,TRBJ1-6,CASSFGSYNSPLHF,TGTGCCAGCAGCTTCGGGAGTTATAATTCACCCCTCCACTTT
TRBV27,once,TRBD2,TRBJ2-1,CASSFLGGLAGGNEQFF,TGTGCCAGCAGTTTTTTAGGGGGACTAGCGGGGGGTAATGAGCAGTTCTTC
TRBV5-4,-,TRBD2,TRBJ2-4,CASSLAASGLAKNIQYF,TGTGCCAGCAGCTTGGCGGCTAGCGGACTAGCCAAAAACATTCAGTACTTC
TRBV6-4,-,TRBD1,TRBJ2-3,CASSDSGQGSDTQYF,TGTGCCAGCAGTGACTCCGGACAGGGCTCAGATACGCAGTATTTT
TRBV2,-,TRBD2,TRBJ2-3,CANQQGLADTDTQYF,TGTGCCAACCAACAAGGACTAGCGGATACAGATACGCAGTATTTT
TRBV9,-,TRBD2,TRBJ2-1,CASSLSGGKGFF,TGTGCCAGCAGCCTTAGCGGGGGGAAGGGGTTCTTC
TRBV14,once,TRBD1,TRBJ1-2,CASSQGGQGLVYGYTF,TGTGCCAGCAGCCAAGGGGGACAGGGATTGGTCTATGGCTACACCTTC
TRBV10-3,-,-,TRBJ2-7,CAISDSVRWADPYEQYF,TGTGCCATCAGTGATTCGGTTCGGTGGGCAGATCCCTACGAGCAGTACTTC
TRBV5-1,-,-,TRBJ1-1,CASSLGGHEAFF,TGCGCCAGCAGCTTGGGGGGGCATGAAGCTTTCTTT
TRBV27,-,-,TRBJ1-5,CASSLSGQGLGQPQHF,TGTGCCAGCAGTTTATCAGGGCAGGGTTTAGGACAGCCCCAGCATTTT
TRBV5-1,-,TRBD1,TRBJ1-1,CASSLGRGTGSTEAFF,TGCGCCAGCAGCTTGGGTCGTGGGACAGGGAGCACTGAAGCTTTCTTT
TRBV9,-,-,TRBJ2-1,CASSQQLLPPYNEQFF,TGTGCCAGCAGCCAACAGTTGTTACCCCCTTACAATGAGCAGTTCTTC
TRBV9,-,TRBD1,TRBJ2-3,CASSGGTGDSTDTQYF,TGTGCCAGCAGCGGAGGGACAGGGGATAGCACAGATACGCAGTATTTT
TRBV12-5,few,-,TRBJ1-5,CAKDRTRHQPQHF,TGTGCTAAAGACAGGACCCGCCATCAGCCCCAGCATTTT
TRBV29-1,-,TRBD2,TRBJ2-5,CSVEGVAGDRETQYF,TGCAGCGTTGAAGGAGTAGCGGGGGACAGAGAGACCCAGTACTTC
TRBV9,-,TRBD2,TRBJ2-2,CASSVQRGGITGELFF,TGTGCCAGCAGCGTTCAGCGGGGGGGTATCACCGGGGAGCTGTTTTTT
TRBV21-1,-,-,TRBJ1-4,CASSSERVWGPNEKLFF,TGTGCCAGCAGCTCCGAACGGGTGTGGGGGCCTAATGAAAAACTGTTTTTT
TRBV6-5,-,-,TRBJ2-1,CASSYFSGPINEQFF,TGTGCCAGCAGTTACTTCAGTGGCCCAATCAATGAGCAGTTCTTC
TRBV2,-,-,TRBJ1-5,CASRAGRYSNQPQHF,TGTGCCAGCAGGGCAGGGCGGTATAGCAATCAGCCCCAGCATTTT
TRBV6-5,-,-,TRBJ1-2,CASSSGSGYTF,TGTGCCAGCAGTTCAGGATCCGGCTACACCTTC